This entry concerns a single T cell receptor (beta chain). What it binds is unknown. Each donor's blood draw was around 9.1 milliliters of peripheral blood. For the second PCR, which ran for roughly 7 to 11 cycles, a sample-barcoded 5' primer and a J-beta primer mix were used. Each TCR beta cDNA got a 12-nucleotide random molecular identifier. TCRdb itself ran the 5' RACE reads through MiXCR, one entry per CDR3 protein. This sample carries about 750,000 distinct CDR3 sequences, around half of them seen once, and the ten largest clones take 40% to 50%. The source of the sample is a study of blood T cells in healthy people across ages. Broader study findings: Getting older went along with TCR beta diversity per million T cells dropping roughly linearly.

The TCR comes from an elderly man in good health. The sample taken for sequencing was blood.

The CDR3 protein is CASSEQTSGQETQYF. CDR3 DNA sequence: TGTGCCAGCAGTGAACAGACTAGCGGACAAGAGACCCAGTACTTC. The V call is TRBV2, the J call TRBJ2-5; 9 nucleotides align to TRBD2. The CDR3 loop spans 15 amino acids. Unmatched junction bases numbered 3, after V lost 2 bases and J lost 2 bases. CDR1 and CDR2 (germline): SNHLY, FYNNEI.